These T cell receptor beta chains were read from a single sample in a study of cytomegalovirus exposure and HLA in healthy donors. This table comes from immunoSEQ multiplex PCR, and its TCRdb copy is limited to in-frame clones, with some not included. This table has about 190,000 clones, about 81% appearing once. Material: PBMCs. All receptors come from a woman under 30 in good health and CMV-seronegative. Each CDR3 is given with its conserved first and last residue. A D gene is named only where the DNA matches it firmly. Size is stated for part of the rows, as once, few or many counts, or as a class when the clone is expanded.

j_call clone_size v_call d_call cdr3_nt cdr3_aa
TRBJ1-1 few TRBV5-5 NA TGTGCCAGCAGCCCCCTAACGACAGAAAAAGCTTTCTTT CASSPLTTEKAFF
TRBJ2-6 NA TRBV5-1 NA TGCGCCAGCAGCTTAGGACAGTTCTCTGGGGCCAACGTCCTGACTTTC CASSLGQFSGANVLTF
TRBJ2-2 few TRBV5-1 TRBD1 TGCGCCAGCAGCGAGGGGGCGAGTAACACCGGGGAGCTGTTTTTT CASSEGASNTGELFF
TRBJ1-1 NA TRBV16 TRBD1 TGTGCCAGCAGCGAAAATACAGGGGGCGGGACTGAAGCTTTCTTT CASSENTGGGTEAFF
TRBJ2-3 NA TRBV7-8 NA TGTGCCAGCAGCTGGGGGACTGACACAGATACGCAGTATTTT CASSWGTDTDTQYF
TRBJ1-1 NA TRBV7-2 NA TGTGCCAGCAGCCAAAGGTCTGGCGGTGTGGTAGCTTTCTTT CASSQRSGGVVAFF
TRBJ2-1 NA TRBV25-1 NA TGTGCCAGCAGTGGAGTTAATGAGCAGTTCTTC CASSGVNEQFF
TRBJ2-1 NA TRBV13 NA TGTGCCAGCAGCTTAGTGACGGGTGGCTACAATGAGCAGTTCTTC CASSLVTGGYNEQFF
TRBJ1-1 NA TRBV2 NA TGTGCCAGCATCCTGGTGGCGGGTCTTGAGAACACTGAAGCTTTCTTT CASILVAGLENTEAFF
TRBJ2-7 NA TRBV28 TRBD2 TGTGCCAGCACTGAGCGGGAGGCCGCCTACGAGCAGTACTTC CASTEREAAYEQYF
TRBJ1-4 NA TRBV7-9 TRBD1 TGTGCCAGCAGCTCCGGGGACAGCTATAATGAAAAACTGTTTTTT CASSSGDSYNEKLFF
TRBJ2-5 few TRBV2 NA TGTGCCAGCAGGGGGGACTCCGGGGAGACCCAGTACTTC CASRGDSGETQYF
TRBJ2-7 NA TRBV27 TRBD2 TGTGCATCCCGAAAACCCGGGACTAGCGTCTACGAGCAGTACTTC CASRKPGTSVYEQYF
TRBJ1-4 NA TRBV7-8 NA TGTGCCAGCAGCTTGTTTCGGTCAGGCTCCTTCCTGTTTTTT CASSLFRSGSFLFF
TRBJ2-7 NA TRBV2 NA TGTGCCAGCAGGAGGGACGAGCAGTACTTC CASRRDEQYF
TRBJ2-2 NA TRBV6-1 TRBD2 TGTGCCAGCAGTGACGGGACTAGCTTGGGCGGGGAGCTGTTTTTT CASSDGTSLGGELFF
TRBJ2-5 NA TRBV7-9 TRBD2 TGTGCCAGCAGCTTTGAGCGGGGCCAAGAGACCCAGTACTTC CASSFERGQETQYF
TRBJ2-5 NA TRBV19 TRBD1 TGTGCCAGTAGGGACAGGGGTCCTCAAGAGACCCAGTACTTC CASRDRGPQETQYF
TRBJ1-1 NA TRBV7-8 TRBD1 TGTGCCAGCAGCTTAGGGACAGGTTGGGCGAACACTGAAGCTTTCTTT CASSLGTGWANTEAFF
TRBJ2-2 NA TRBV5-4 TRBD1 TGTGCCAGCGGCCTGGGACAGGACGAAACAACCGGGGAGCTGTTTTTT CASGLGQDETTGELFF
TRBJ2-1 NA TRBV5-1 NA TGCGCCAGCCTTAGCGGATCCTACAATGAGCAGTTCTTC CASLSGSYNEQFF
TRBJ2-3 NA TRBV6-6 NA TGTGCCAGCAGACCCCCCGGAGATACGCAGTATTTT CASRPPGDTQYF
TRBJ2-7 NA TRBV5-5 NA TGTGCCAGCAGCTTGGACCAGGTTGTCAGCTCCTACGAGCAGTACTTC CASSLDQVVSSYEQYF
TRBJ2-1 few TRBV20-1 NA TGCACCCTTCAGGGTAGCAATGAGCAGTTCTTC CTLQGSNEQFF
TRBJ2-5 NA TRBV5-4 TRBD1 TGTGCCAGCAGCGAGGGACAGCATCAAGAGACCCAGTACTTC CASSEGQHQETQYF
TRBJ1-5 NA TRBV7-8 TRBD1 TGTGCCAGCAGCCGTAGAATCGACAGGGGGCTGGGACAGCCCCAGCATTTT CASSRRIDRGLGQPQHF
TRBJ1-5 NA TRBV19 NA TGTGCCAGTACCGGAGTGTCTTCGCCCCAGCATTTT CASTGVSSPQHF
TRBJ2-6 NA TRBV27 NA TGTGCCAGCACCGAGGACTACTATCCGAACTCTGGGGCCAACGTCCTGACTTTC CASTEDYYPNSGANVLTF
TRBJ2-5 NA TRBV27 NA TGTGCCAGCAGGCGGGGAACCGACAGGGATCTGCAGTACTTC CASRRGTDRDLQYF
TRBJ1-3 NA TRBV11-2 NA TGTGCCAGCAGCCTTCAGGCTCACTCTGGAAACACCATATATTTT CASSLQAHSGNTIYF